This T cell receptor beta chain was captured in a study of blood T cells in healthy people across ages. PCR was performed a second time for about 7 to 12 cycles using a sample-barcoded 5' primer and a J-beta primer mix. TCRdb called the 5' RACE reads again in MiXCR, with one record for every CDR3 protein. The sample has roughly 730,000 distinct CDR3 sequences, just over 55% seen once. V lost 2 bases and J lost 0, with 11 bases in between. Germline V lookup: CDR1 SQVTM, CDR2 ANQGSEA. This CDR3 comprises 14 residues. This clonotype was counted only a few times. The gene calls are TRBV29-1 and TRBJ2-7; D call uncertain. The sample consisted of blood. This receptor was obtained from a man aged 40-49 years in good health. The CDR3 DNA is TGCAGCGTTGAAAGTGCGAAAAACTCCTACGAGCAGTACTTC. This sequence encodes CSVESAKNSYEQYF.